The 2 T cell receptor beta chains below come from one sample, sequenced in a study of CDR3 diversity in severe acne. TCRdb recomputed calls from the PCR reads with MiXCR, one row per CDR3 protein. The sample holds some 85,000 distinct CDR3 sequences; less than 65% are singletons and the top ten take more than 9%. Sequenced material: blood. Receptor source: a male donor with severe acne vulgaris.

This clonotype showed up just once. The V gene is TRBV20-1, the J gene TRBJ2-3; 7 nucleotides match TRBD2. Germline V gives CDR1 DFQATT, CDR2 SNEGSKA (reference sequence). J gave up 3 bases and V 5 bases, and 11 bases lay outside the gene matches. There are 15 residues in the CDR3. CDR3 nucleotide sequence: TGCAGTGCTGGGGATGGGGGGGGAGCGACAGATACGCAGTATTTT. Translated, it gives CSAGDGGGATDTQYF.

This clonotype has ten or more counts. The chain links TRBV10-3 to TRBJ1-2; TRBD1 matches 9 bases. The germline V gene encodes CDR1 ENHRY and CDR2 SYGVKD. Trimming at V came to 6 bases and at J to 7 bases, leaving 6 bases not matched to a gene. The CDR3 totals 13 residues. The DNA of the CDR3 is TGTGCCATCAGGGGGACAGGGACGGGTGGCTACACCTTC. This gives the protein CAIRGTGTGGYTF.